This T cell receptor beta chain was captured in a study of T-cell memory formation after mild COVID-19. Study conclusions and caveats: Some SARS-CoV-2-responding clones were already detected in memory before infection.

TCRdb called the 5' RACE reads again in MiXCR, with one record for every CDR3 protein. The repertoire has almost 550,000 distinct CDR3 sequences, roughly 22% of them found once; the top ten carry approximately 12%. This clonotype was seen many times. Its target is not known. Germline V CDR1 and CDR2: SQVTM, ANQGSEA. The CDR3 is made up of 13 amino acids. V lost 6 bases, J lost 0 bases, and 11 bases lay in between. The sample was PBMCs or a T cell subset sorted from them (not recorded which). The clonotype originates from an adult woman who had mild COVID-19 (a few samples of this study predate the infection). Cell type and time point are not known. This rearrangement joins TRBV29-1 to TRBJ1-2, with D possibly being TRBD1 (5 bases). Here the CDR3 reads CSVGHQANYGYTF. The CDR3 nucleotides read TGCAGCGTCGGACACCAAGCTAACTATGGCTACACCTTC.